This is a list of T cell receptor beta chains from one sample in a study of blood T cell repertoires in COVID-19. Sequencing used immunoSEQ multiplex PCR; TCRdb keeps in-frame clones, though not all of them. The sample holds 80,000 to 90,000 clones, around nine tenths seen once. Specimen: peripheral blood. Source of these receptors: a man aged 55 to 70 with acute or convalescent COVID-19. Both conserved end residues are part of each CDR3. A D gene is named only where the DNA matches it firmly. For some rows the clone size is stated as once, few or many, or as a class when expanded; others skip it.

V	size	J	D	CDR3	DNA
TRBV5-4	NA	TRBJ1-1	NA	CASSLVRTSSTEAFF	TGTGCCAGCAGCTTGGTCAGGACTAGCTCCACTGAAGCTTTCTTT
TRBV3-1/TRBV3-2	NA	TRBJ1-2	NA	CASSQPQGFYGYTF	TGTGCCAGCAGCCAACCCCAGGGCTTCTATGGCTACACCTTC
TRBV2	NA	TRBJ1-1	TRBD1	CASSEVRGRDTEAFF	TGTGCCAGCAGTGAAGTAAGGGGGCGTGACACTGAAGCTTTCTTT
TRBV9	NA	TRBJ1-1	NA	CASSWGGGNTEAFF	TGTGCCAGCAGTTGGGGCGGGGGGAACACTGAAGCTTTCTTT
TRBV9	NA	TRBJ1-2	NA	CASSAEGRYGYTF	TGTGCCAGCAGCGCCGAGGGCAGATATGGCTACACCTTC
TRBV4-2	NA	TRBJ1-2	NA	CASSQEGRGTWDGYTF	TGTGCCAGCAGCCAAGAGGGGCGGGGCACCTGGGATGGCTACACCTTC
TRBV30	few	TRBJ1-2	TRBD1	CAWRQTGGGYGYTF	TGTGCCTGGAGGCAAACAGGGGGAGGTTATGGCTACACCTTC
TRBV5-3	once	TRBJ2-7	NA	CARSLRGVPYEQYF	TGTGCCAGAAGCTTGAGAGGAGTTCCCTACGAGCAGTACTTC
TRBV15	NA	TRBJ1-1	TRBD1	CATSLGDSGYTEAFF	TGTGCCACCAGTTTAGGGGACAGTGGGTACACTGAAGCTTTCTTT
TRBV27	NA	TRBJ2-7	NA	CASSLGAGPPYEQYF	TGTGCCAGCAGTTTAGGGGCAGGCCCACCCTACGAGCAGTACTTC
TRBV13	once	TRBJ1-2	NA	CASSFGDDYGYTF	TGTGCCAGCAGCTTCGGGGATGACTATGGCTACACCTTC
TRBV4-2	NA	TRBJ2-7	NA	CASSRRQEEEQYF	TGTGCCAGCAGCCGCAGACAGGAGGAAGAGCAGTACTTC
TRBV19	NA	TRBJ2-7	TRBD1	CATSPGTGDPYEQYF	TGTGCCACCTCCCCCGGGACAGGGGACCCCTACGAGCAGTACTTC
TRBV2	NA	TRBJ1-1	NA	CASRRGAEAFF	TGTGCCAGCAGGCGCGGAGCTGAAGCTTTCTTT
TRBV19	NA	TRBJ1-2	TRBD1	CASSFPGQGNGYTF	TGTGCCAGTAGTTTCCCGGGACAGGGGAATGGCTACACCTTC
TRBV19	NA	TRBJ1-5	NA	CASSIGPTTGQPQHF	TGTGCCAGTAGTATAGGGCCTACAACAGGTCAGCCCCAGCATTTT
TRBV3-1/TRBV3-2	NA	TRBJ2-7	NA	CASSQVAYEQYF	TGTGCCAGCAGCCAAGTGGCTTACGAGCAGTACTTC
TRBV4-3	NA	TRBJ2-3	TRBD2	CASSRETSGGPTDTQYF	TGCGCCAGCAGCCGGGAAACTAGCGGGGGACCCACAGATACGCAGTATTTT
TRBV6-2/TRBV6-3	NA	TRBJ2-2	TRBD2	CASSYSGGGAGELFF	TGTGCCAGCAGTTACTCGGGGGGGGGTGCCGGGGAGCTGTTTTTT
TRBV27	NA	TRBJ2-1	TRBD2	CASSTLAGGPSYNEQFF	TGTGCCAGCAGTACTCTAGCGGGGGGGCCCTCCTACAATGAGCAGTTCTTC
TRBV5-6	NA	TRBJ1-2	NA	CASSPNPTADYGYTF	TGTGCCAGCAGCCCCAACCCGACAGCCGACTATGGCTACACCTTC
TRBV9	once	TRBJ2-1	NA	CASSVDGVGNEQFF	TGTGCCAGCAGCGTAGACGGGGTAGGGAATGAGCAGTTCTTC
TRBV5-1	NA	TRBJ2-2	NA	CASALGSGANTGELFF	TGCGCCAGCGCCTTGGGTTCAGGCGCGAACACCGGGGAGCTGTTTTTT
TRBV14	NA	TRBJ2-3	NA	CASSQVAALRDTQYF	TGTGCCAGCAGCCAAGTGGCGGCCCTTAGAGATACGCAGTATTTT
TRBV13	once	TRBJ2-3	TRBD2	CASQRSSGGGADTQYF	TGTGCCAGCCAACGGAGCAGCGGGGGTGGGGCAGATACGCAGTATTTT
TRBV27	NA	TRBJ2-3	TRBD1	CASSLGTGGMDTQYF	TGTGCCAGCAGTTTGGGGACAGGGGGCATGGATACGCAGTATTTT
TRBV27	NA	TRBJ2-1	NA	CASSLFMGGTYNEQFF	TGTGCCAGCAGTTTATTCATGGGGGGGACATACAATGAGCAGTTCTTC
TRBV15	many	TRBJ1-4	TRBD1	CATRGGRSTNEKLFF	TGTGCCACCAGAGGGGGCAGGTCAACTAATGAAAAACTGTTTTTT
TRBV4-3	NA	TRBJ1-3	TRBD1	CASSPSPGTGAGNTIYF	TGCGCCAGCAGCCCATCTCCCGGGACAGGGGCTGGAAACACCATATATTTT
TRBV11-2	NA	TRBJ2-5	TRBD2	CASSSLLAHQETQYF	TGTGCCAGCAGCTCTCTACTAGCGCACCAAGAGACCCAGTACTTC
TRBV29-1	NA	TRBJ1-1	TRBD1	CSVYQGAATEAFF	TGCAGCGTTTATCAGGGGGCGGCCACTGAAGCTTTCTTT
TRBV3-1/TRBV3-2	once	TRBJ1-2	TRBD1	CASSQRQGARGYTF	TGTGCCAGCAGCCAGAGGCAGGGGGCAAGGGGCTACACCTTC
TRBV5-4	NA	TRBJ2-7	TRBD2	CASSLAAGVAYEQYF	TGTGCCAGCAGCTTGGCAGCGGGGGTAGCCTACGAGCAGTACTTC
TRBV6-5	few	TRBJ1-2	NA	CASSYLDRHYGYTF	TGTGCCAGCAGTTACTTAGACAGACACTATGGCTACACCTTC
TRBV15	NA	TRBJ1-2	NA	CATSSQNHDRAYGYTF	TGTGCCACCAGCAGCCAGAACCACGACAGAGCTTATGGCTACACCTTC
TRBV2	NA	TRBJ1-5	NA	CASSKLTGKNQPQHF	TGTGCCAGCAGTAAATTGACAGGAAAAAATCAGCCCCAGCATTTT
TRBV6-5	NA	TRBJ2-5	NA	CASAQGGQETQYF	TGTGCCAGTGCCCAGGGGGGCCAAGAGACCCAGTACTTC
TRBV3-1/TRBV3-2	NA	TRBJ2-7	TRBD2	CASSQASGGVGYEQYF	TGTGCCAGCAGCCAAGCATCCGGGGGGGTGGGCTACGAGCAGTACTTC
TRBV4-2	NA	TRBJ2-2	NA	CASSQEQGSEDTGELFF	TGTGCCAGCAGCCAAGAGCAGGGGTCGGAGGACACCGGGGAGCTGTTTTTT
TRBV2	once	TRBJ1-5	NA	CASDLVGGQPQHF	TGTGCCAGCGATTTGGTGGGGGGGCAGCCCCAGCATTTT
TRBV18	NA	TRBJ2-3	TRBD2	CASSPPGLAGFNTQYF	TGTGCCAGCTCACCGCCCGGACTAGCGGGGTTCAATACGCAGTATTTT
TRBV9	NA	TRBJ1-1	TRBD1	CASSVPGQVNTEAFF	TGTGCCAGCAGCGTACCCGGACAGGTCAACACTGAAGCTTTCTTT
TRBV7-2	NA	TRBJ1-2	NA	CASSLEIDRDYGYTF	TGTGCCAGCAGCTTGGAAATCGACAGAGACTATGGCTACACCTTC
TRBV11-2	NA	TRBJ1-3	TRBD1	CASSDRAGSGNTIYF	TGTGCCAGCAGCGACAGGGCCGGCTCTGGAAACACCATATATTTT
TRBV30	NA	TRBJ2-5	NA	CAWSVALNRETQYF	TGTGCCTGGAGCGTCGCGTTGAACCGAGAGACCCAGTACTTC
TRBV5-5	NA	TRBJ2-7	NA	CASSFSFYEQYF	TGTGCCAGCAGCTTTAGTTTCTACGAGCAGTACTTC
TRBV24-1	NA	TRBJ2-1	NA	CATSDPDGQNEQFF	TGTGCCACCAGTGATCCCGACGGACAGAATGAGCAGTTCTTC
TRBV7-2	NA	TRBJ2-7	TRBD2	CASSASGRDSYEQYF	TGTGCCAGCAGCGCGTCCGGGAGGGACTCCTACGAGCAGTACTTC
TRBV2	NA	TRBJ1-4	TRBD1	CASRSGQGSEKLFF	TGTGCCAGCAGATCGGGACAGGGGAGTGAAAAACTGTTTTTT
TRBV6-6	once	TRBJ1-6	NA	CASSYSSWGGNSPLHF	TGTGCCAGCAGTTACTCGAGTTGGGGCGGTAATTCACCCCTCCACTTT
TRBV19	NA	TRBJ2-3	NA	CASSPEGPDTQYF	TGTGCCAGTAGTCCGGAGGGCCCAGATACGCAGTATTTT
TRBV11-2	many	TRBJ2-1	TRBD2	CASSSLAGGPGTYNEQFF	TGTGCCAGCAGCTCGCTAGCGGGGGGGCCAGGCACCTACAATGAGCAGTTCTTC
TRBV5-3	NA	TRBJ1-6	NA	CARSGRTGNGSYNSPLHF	TGTGCCAGAAGCGGGAGGACCGGGAATGGCTCCTATAATTCACCCCTCCACTTT
TRBV7-2	once	TRBJ2-1	NA	CASSLAGGQMNEQFF	TGTGCCAGCAGCTTAGCGGGGGGGCAAATGAATGAGCAGTTCTTC